This T cell receptor (beta chain) was sequenced for a study of T cell responses to AZD1222 COVID-19 vaccine. Worth noting for this clone: Its antigen is undetermined.

Measured with immunoSEQ multiplex PCR; TCRdb has only the in-frame clones, and not every one. This sample has 100,000 to 150,000 clones, with about 88% found just once. Study results and caveats: Spike-specific TCRs gained breadth and depth after people received two AZD1222 doses. Researchers took repertoire samples only after the peak T cell response had come. Baseline serology detected seropositivity in only 5 to 7 AZD1222 recipients. The sample set comprised mostly white British donors with more females, and clonal diversity was possibly underestimated.

V lost 4 bases and J lost 1; bases outside the gene matches: 3. Germline CDR1 and CDR2: SGHRS and YFSETQ. The CDR3 covers 14 residues. The rearrangement uses TRBV5-1 and TRBJ2-3, with 7 bases aligning to TRBD2. This TCR was recovered from an adult in good health. This specimen was peripheral blood, taken on day 0 of AZD1222 vaccination. CDR3 in DNA: TGCGCCAGCAGCCGTACTAGCGGCACAGATACGCAGTATTTT. Translated: CASSRTSGTDTQYF. The full variable domain, rest sourced from reference TRBV5-1 and TRBJ2-3, is KAGVTQTPRYLIKTRGQQVTLSCSPISGHRSVSWYQQTPGQGLQFLFEYFSETQRNKGNFPGRFSGRQFSNSRSEMNVSTLELGDSALYLCASSRTSGTDTQYFGPGTRLTVL.